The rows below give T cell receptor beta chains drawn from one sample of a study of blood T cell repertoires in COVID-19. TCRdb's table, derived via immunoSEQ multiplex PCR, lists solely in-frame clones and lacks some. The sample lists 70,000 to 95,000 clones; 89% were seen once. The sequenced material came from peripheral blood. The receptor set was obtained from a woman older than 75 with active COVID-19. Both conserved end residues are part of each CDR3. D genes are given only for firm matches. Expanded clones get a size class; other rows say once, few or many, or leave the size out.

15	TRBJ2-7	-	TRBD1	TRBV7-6	TGTGCCAGCAGCCGAGAGGCGACAGGGCCCTACGAGCAGTACTTC	CASSREATGPYEQYF
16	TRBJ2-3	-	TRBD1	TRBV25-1	TGTGCCAGCAGTGGGACAGGGAGTTTTGGCGCAGATACGCAGTATTTT	CASSGTGSFGADTQYF
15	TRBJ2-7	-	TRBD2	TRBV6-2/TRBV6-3	TGTGCCAGCAGTTTCATCGGGACTAGCTCCTACGAGCAGTACTTC	CASSFIGTSSYEQYF
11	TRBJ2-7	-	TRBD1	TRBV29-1	TGCAGCTTGGACAGGGGCTACGAGCAGTACTTC	CSLDRGYEQYF
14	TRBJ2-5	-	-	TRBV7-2	TGTGCCAGCAGCTTAGGCAGATACCAAGAGACCCAGTACTTC	CASSLGRYQETQYF
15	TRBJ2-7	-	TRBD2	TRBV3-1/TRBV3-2	TGTGCCAGCAGCCAATTCGCTAGCGGGGGTTACGAGCAGTACTTC	CASSQFASGGYEQYF
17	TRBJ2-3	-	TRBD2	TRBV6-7	TGTGCCAGCAGTTACTCGACTAGCGGGAGAAGCACAGATACGCAGTATTTT	CASSYSTSGRSTDTQYF
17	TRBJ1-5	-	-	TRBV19	TGTGCCAGTAGTATTTTGGGCTGGACAGATAGCAATCAGCCCCAGCATTTT	CASSILGWTDSNQPQHF
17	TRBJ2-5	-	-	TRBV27	TGTGCCAGCAGTTTATCGATAAGAACAGGCCTAGGAGAGACCCAGTACTTC	CASSLSIRTGLGETQYF
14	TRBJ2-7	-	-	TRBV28	TGTGCCAGCAATCGAAACGGGGTAGCCTACGAGCAGTACTTC	CASNRNGVAYEQYF
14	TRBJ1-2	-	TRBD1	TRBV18	TGTGCCAGCTCACCAGGACAGGGGGAAAGTGGCTACACCTTC	CASSPGQGESGYTF
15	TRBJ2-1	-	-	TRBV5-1	TGCGCCAGCAGCTTGCGGAGGACTACCTACAATGAGCAGTTCTTC	CASSLRRTTYNEQFF
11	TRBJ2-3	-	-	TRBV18	TGTGCCAGCCGTCTCACAGATACGCAGTATTTT	CASRLTDTQYF
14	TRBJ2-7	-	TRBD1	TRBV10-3	TGTGCCATCAGTGATGGCAGGGGGAACTACGAGCAGTACTTC	CAISDGRGNYEQYF
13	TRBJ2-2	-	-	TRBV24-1	TGTGCCACCAGTGACCCTGTCACCGGGGAGCTGTTTTTT	CATSDPVTGELFF
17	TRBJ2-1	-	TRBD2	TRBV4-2	TGTGCCAGCAGCCAAGATTTGGTAGCGGGGAACTACAATGAGCAGTTCTTC	CASSQDLVAGNYNEQFF
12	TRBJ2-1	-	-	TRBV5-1	TGCGCCAGCAGCCTCGTCCTCGATGAGCAGTTCTTC	CASSLVLDEQFF
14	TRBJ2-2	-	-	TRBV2	TGTGCCAGCAGAGAGGGAACTGGTACCGGGGAGCTGTTTTTT	CASREGTGTGELFF
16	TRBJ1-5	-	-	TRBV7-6	TGTGCCAGCAGCTCCGGAGGAGGATGGAGCAATCAGCCCCAGCATTTT	CASSSGGGWSNQPQHF
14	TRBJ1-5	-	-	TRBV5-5	TGTGCCAGCAGCTTGGCGACAGGAGTTCAGCCCCAGCATTTT	CASSLATGVQPQHF
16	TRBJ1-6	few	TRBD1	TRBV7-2	TGTGCCAGCACCCTTAAGGCGGGACAGGGTTTGTCACCCCTCCACTTT	CASTLKAGQGLSPLHF
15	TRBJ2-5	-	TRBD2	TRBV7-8	TGTGCCAGCAGCCGAGCAGGCGGGAGAGCAGAGACCCAGTACTTC	CASSRAGGRAETQYF
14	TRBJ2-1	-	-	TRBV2	TGTGCCAGCAGTGAAACCAGTCCCTACAATGAGCAGTTCTTC	CASSETSPYNEQFF
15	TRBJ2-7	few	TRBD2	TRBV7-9	TGTGCCAGCAGCTTAGAAGACGGGAGGGCCTACGAGCAGTACTTC	CASSLEDGRAYEQYF
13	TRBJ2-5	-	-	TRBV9	TGTGCCAGCAGCGTTTCGGGAAGAGAGACCCAGTACTTC	CASSVSGRETQYF
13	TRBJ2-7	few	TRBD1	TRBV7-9	TGTGCCAGCAGGCCGACAGGGCCCTACGAGCAGTACTTC	CASRPTGPYEQYF
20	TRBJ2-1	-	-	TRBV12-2	TGTGCAAGTCGCCCGTGGGGGGCAAAATGGACTAGCGGGTACGGGAATGAGCAGTTCTTC	CASRPWGAKWTSGYGNEQFF